This T cell receptor (beta chain) was sequenced during a study of T cell responses to AZD1222 COVID-19 vaccine. CDR1 and CDR2 (germline): LGHDT, YNNKEL (reference sequence). Trimming pared 1 base from V and 4 bases from J, leaving 10 bases between. This CDR3 contains 15 residues. Study-level findings and limits: Donors were chiefly white British, with a greater number of females, and clonal diversity was perhaps underestimated. Increases in Spike-specific TCR breadth and depth were seen after two AZD1222 doses.

This table comes from immunoSEQ multiplex PCR, and its TCRdb copy is limited to in-frame clones, with some not included. The repertoire holds approximately 150,000 clones, with around nine tenths as singletons. With regard to this clone: What it binds is not known.

This chain links TRBV3-1 (or the pseudogene TRBV3-2) with TRBJ2-2; the D gene is possibly TRBD1 (6 bases). The specimen was peripheral blood, collected 28 days after the second AZD1222 dose. This TCR came from an adult who received the AZD1222 COVID-19 vaccine. As DNA, the CDR3 is TGTGCCAGCAGCCAAGGGTCAGGGGCCACCGGGGAGCTGTTTTTT. Protein: CASSQGSGATGELFF.